This T cell receptor (beta chain) emerged from a study of blood T cell repertoires in COVID-19 (TCRdb year 2020). With regard to the full study: Collaborator samples came from the United States, Italy and Spain and covered acute and convalescent phases of COVID-19. The repertoires were released in a freely available public database intended as a resource for research on the immune response to SARS-CoV-2. The samples were drawn from two sources: the first 160 participants of the ongoing ImmuneRACE study, and 1,000 to 1,500 subjects contributed by 6 global collaborators. Where available, HLA class I and class II types were obtained from metadata supplied by the sample provider rather than from assay-based typing. A de-identified subject ID, COVID-19 status, age in years and sex were almost always included in the sample metadata. The material from the prospective study consisted of cDNA or gDNA derived from T cells, B-cell-depleted T cells, or PBMCs. Deeply sampled blood TCRbeta repertoires from subjects exposed to, actively infected with, or recovered from COVID-19 were included in the dataset.

General conclusions and limits of the study: How much clinical and demographic metadata was included differed by source and by participant, and the metadata was provided uncurated.

In regard to this clone: The antigen this receptor binds is unknown. No quality values exist for individual bases; no much larger clone is one base distant.

In the prospective study, participants were roughly 18 to 90 years old, resided in under 30 geographic areas of the United States, and were enrolled through a virtual design. Cohort assignment in the prospective study relied on participant-reported clinical history from a screening survey and a study questionnaire. For ImmuneRACE Cohort 3, a participant was defined as recovered based on two consecutive negative NP/OP PCR tests, clearance by a healthcare professional, or resolution of symptoms. In the prospective study, mobile phlebotomists collected whole blood, serum and a nasopharyngeal or oropharyngeal swab from each participant. Additional blood draws and questionnaires over an approximately 2-month period could optionally be provided by prospective study participants. Before DNA extraction, blood samples from the prospective study were shipped at room temperature or frozen. Trimming at the junction amounts to 4 bases on V and 5 bases on J, and the germline ends lie 12 bases apart. CDR1 and CDR2 are read off the germline V gene (reference sequence) as SGHNT and YYREEE. Including cysteine and phenylalanine, the CDR3 has 13 amino acids. Solely the CDR3 DNA is kept, with 39 bases framed from the first base.

TCRbeta CDR3 regions were amplified from genomic DNA by means of the immunoSEQ Assay, a bias-controlled multiplex PCR. Concerning the study's data processing: Nucleated cell counts per sample were estimated from amplification of reference gene primers within the assay. Sequence reads were collapsed and filtered to measure the absolute abundance of every unique TCRbeta CDR3 rearrangement. For each sample, productive Simpson clonality was calculated by taking the square root of Simpson's diversity index across productive rearrangements. Entries here come from immuneACCESS through TCRdb and include only in-frame sequences with V and J called. Some clones fail to appear in such tables; in the studies checked, an unresolved V gene covers under half of the shortfall, and the cause of the remainder is unknown. The DNA gave D and trimming, while V, J and clone size come from that table. The sample yields roughly 190,000 clones; 70% to 85% were counted once. Clones ranked in the top ten supply 3.2% of the sample.

This TCR was recovered from a woman in her 30s who had recovered from COVID-19. The chain links TRBV5-4 with TRBJ2-5, and TRBD1 may be the D gene, going by 6 matching bases. The specimen was PBMCs or T cells enriched from blood (not recorded which). The base sequence is TGTGCCAGCAGCCCAGGGACAAGGGAGACCCAGTACTTC. Translated, it reads CASSPGTRETQYF.